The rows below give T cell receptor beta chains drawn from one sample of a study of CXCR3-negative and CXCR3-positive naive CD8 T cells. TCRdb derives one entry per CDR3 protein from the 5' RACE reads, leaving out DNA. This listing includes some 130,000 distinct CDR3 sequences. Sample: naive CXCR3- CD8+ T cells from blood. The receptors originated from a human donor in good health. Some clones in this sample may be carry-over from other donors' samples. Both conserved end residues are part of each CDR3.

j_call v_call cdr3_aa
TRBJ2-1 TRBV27 CASSLVTGLSGNEQFF
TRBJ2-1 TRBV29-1 CSVRTSGDNEQFF
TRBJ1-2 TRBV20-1 CSASIWQPDNYGYTF
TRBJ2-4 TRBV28 CASSLSPWQPIQYF
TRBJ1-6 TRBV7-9 CASSEHREDLYNSPLHF
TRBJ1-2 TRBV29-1 CSVVPGDGYTF
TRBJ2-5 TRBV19 CASSIGVRTAETQYF
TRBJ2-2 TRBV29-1 CSVERDSLTGELFF
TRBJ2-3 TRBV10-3 CAISDPASTDTQYF
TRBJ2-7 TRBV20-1 CSARSLAGGSQPYEQYF
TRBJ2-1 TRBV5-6 CASSLASGASFEQFF
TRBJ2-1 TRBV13 CASSPTSGGNEQFF
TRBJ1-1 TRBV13 CASSLRGRAFF
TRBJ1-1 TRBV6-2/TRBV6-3 CASSPTGTDLLMNTEAFF
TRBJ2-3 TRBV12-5 CASGFRSGLAGSTDTQYF
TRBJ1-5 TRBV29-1 CSFPPGQAPLSNQPQHF
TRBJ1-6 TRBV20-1 CSASGSSYNSPLHF
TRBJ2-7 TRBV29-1 CSVMTGSSYEQYF
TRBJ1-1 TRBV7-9 CASSLAENTEAFF
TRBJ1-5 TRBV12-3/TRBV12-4 CASSLAERGSNQPQHF
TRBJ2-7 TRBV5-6 CASSLDRAVEQYF
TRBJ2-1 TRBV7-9 CASSDTSGLSSYNEQFF